This T cell receptor (beta chain) stems from a study of cytotoxic CD8 clonotypes in ibrutinib-treated CLL. Study details: Investigators reported roughly 24 partial and 2 complete responses; after median about 74 months, around 15 patients remained remitted and 12 progressed.

The intended depth for sequencing was 1 in 200,000 to 1 in 1 million T cells. The method was immunoSEQ multiplex PCR; TCRdb's version includes in-frame clones alone and lacks a portion of them. The sample has some 200,000 clones, 79% seen once. General study results and limits: Baseline clonality exceeded age-matched healthy donors and tracked circulating CD8+ T-cell counts.

Germline V CDR1 and CDR2: SGHNT, YYREEE (reference sequence). Trimming at V came to 3 bases and at J to 4 bases, leaving 4 bases not matched to a gene. This CDR3 is built from 14 residues. A remark on this clone: Its antigen is not known.

The chain links TRBV5-4 to TRBJ2-7; 10 bases are a match to TRBD1. This clonotype was obtained from a human donor with chronic lymphocytic leukemia. The sequenced sample was PBMCs, obtained after 12 months of ibrutinib treatment. The CDR3 nucleotides are TGTGCCAGCAGCTACCGGGACAGGGGTTACGAGCAGTACTTC. Translating it yields CASSYRDRGYEQYF.